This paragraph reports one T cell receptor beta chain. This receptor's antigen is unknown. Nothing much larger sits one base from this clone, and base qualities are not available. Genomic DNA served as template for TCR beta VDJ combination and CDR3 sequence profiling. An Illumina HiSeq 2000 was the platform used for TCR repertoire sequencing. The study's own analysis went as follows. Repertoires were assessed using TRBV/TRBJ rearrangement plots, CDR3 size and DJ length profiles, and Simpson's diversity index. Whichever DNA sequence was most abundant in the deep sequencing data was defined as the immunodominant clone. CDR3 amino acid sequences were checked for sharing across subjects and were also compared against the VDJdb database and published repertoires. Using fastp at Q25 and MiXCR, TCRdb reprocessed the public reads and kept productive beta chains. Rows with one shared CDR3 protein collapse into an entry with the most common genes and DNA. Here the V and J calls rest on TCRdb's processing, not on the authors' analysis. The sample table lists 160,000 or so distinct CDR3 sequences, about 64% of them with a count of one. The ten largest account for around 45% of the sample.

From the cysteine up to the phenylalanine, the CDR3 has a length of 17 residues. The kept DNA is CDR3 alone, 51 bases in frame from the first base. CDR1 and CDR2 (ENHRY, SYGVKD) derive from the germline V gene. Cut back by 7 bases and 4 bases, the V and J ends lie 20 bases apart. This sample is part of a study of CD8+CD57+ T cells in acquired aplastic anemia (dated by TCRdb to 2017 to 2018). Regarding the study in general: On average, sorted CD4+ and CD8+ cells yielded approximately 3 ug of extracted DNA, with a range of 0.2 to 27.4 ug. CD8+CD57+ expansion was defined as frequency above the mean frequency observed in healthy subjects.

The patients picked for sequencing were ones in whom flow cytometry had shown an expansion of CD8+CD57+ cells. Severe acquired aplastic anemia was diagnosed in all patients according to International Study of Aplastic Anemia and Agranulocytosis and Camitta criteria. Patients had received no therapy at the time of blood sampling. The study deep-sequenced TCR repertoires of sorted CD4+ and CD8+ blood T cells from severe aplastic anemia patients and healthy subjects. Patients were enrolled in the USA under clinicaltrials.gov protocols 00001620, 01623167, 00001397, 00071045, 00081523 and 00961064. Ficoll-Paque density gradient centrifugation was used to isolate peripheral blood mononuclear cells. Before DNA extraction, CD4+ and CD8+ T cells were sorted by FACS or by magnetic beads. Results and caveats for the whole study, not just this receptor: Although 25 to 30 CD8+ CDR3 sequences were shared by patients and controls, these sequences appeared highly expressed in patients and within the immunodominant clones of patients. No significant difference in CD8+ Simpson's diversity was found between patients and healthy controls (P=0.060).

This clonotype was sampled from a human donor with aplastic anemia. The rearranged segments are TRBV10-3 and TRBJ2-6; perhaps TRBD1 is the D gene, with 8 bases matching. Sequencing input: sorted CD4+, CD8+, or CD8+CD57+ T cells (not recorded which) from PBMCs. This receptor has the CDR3 CAITTGDEAGGANVLTF. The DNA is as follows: TGTGCCATCACGACAGGGGATGAAGCGGGAGGGGCCAACGTCCTGACTTTC.